One sample yielded the 23 T cell receptor beta chains listed below, sequenced in a study of shared clonotypes between healthy human individuals. Profiled with immunoSEQ multiplex PCR; TCRdb holds only in-frame clones, not every one. The sample yields 650,000 to 700,000 clones, 90% seen once. Sequences were obtained from memory CD8+ T cells from PBMCs. Stated subset: CD45RO+ cells pooled with CCR7-negative TemRA cells. All receptors derive from a man between 18 and 29 years old in good health. Some clones in this sample may be carry-over from other donors' samples.

The chain uses TRBV7-9 and TRBJ2-7; D may be TRBD1 (6 bases). CDR3 length: 16 residues. Germline CDR1 reads SEHNR; CDR2 reads FQNEAQ (reference sequence). Trimming stripped 2 bases from V and 2 bases from J, with 16 bases between. The CDR3 loop is CASSLSQGLQPYEQYF. The CDR3 DNA reads TGTGCCAGCAGCTTATCTCAGGGGCTTCAACCCTACGAGCAGTACTTC.

This sequence joins TRBV30 and TRBJ1-1; D uncertain. Between the trimmed V and J ends, which lost 0 bases and 3 bases, there was a span of 8 bases. Looked up from germline, CDR1 is GTSNPN and CDR2 is SVGIG (reference sequence). This CDR3 has 13 amino acids. CDR3 protein: CAWSVGEDTEAFF. CDR3 nucleotide sequence: TGTGCCTGGAGTGTTGGTGAGGACACTGAAGCTTTCTTT.

This chain links TRBV13 with TRBJ2-2; D is possibly TRBD1 (6 bases). Trimming removed 3 bases at V and 1 base at J, with 9 bases between. This CDR3 region has 15 residues. Germline V lookup: CDR1 PRHDT, CDR2 FYEKMQ (reference sequence). DNA of the CDR3: TGTGCCAGCAGCTTGGAGACAGGGAACACCGGGGAGCTGTTTTTT. This codes for CASSLETGNTGELFF.

The V and J genes are TRBV5-8 and TRBJ2-3; no definite D call. Germline CDR1 is SGHTS and CDR2 is YDEGEE. Trimming shortened V by 1 base and J by 4 bases, and 4 bases separated the two germline ends. The CDR3 is 12 amino acids. CDR3: CASSLFPDTQYF. The CDR3 nucleotides are TGTGCCAGCAGCTTGTTTCCAGATACGCAGTATTTT.

This clone was detected a few times. The chain joins TRBV15 to TRBJ2-1; TRBD2 aligns across 7 bases. The CDR3 length is 16 residues. V trimming: 5 bases; J trimming: 2 bases; junction bases outside the gene matches: 9. Germline assignment: CDR1 LNHNV and CDR2 YYDKDF (reference sequence). The CDR3 region is CATSEWAAGTYNEQFF. CDR3 sequence (DNA): TGTGCCACCAGCGAGTGGGCAGCGGGAACCTACAATGAGCAGTTCTTC.

V gene TRBV19 combines with J gene TRBJ2-7; D possibly uses TRBD1 or TRBD2 (5 bases each). This CDR3 is built from 17 residues. Germline CDR1 is LNHDA and CDR2 is SQIVND (reference sequence). The ends were cut back, 1 base at V and 5 bases at J, with 21 bases in the middle. In DNA, the CDR3 is TGTGCCAGTAGTATAGGGAGCGGCGTTGGGGGTAGCGACGAGCAGTACTTC. Its translation: CASSIGSGVGGSDEQYF.

This clone has just one count. The chain employs TRBV11-2 and TRBJ1-2, with no clear D. CDR3 length equals 15 residues. Germline loops: CDR1 SGHAT, CDR2 FQNNGV. The V end was cut by 0 bases, the J end by 3 bases, with 11 bases between. The CDR3 nucleotides read TGTGCCAGCAGCTTAGATCCAGTTCCCTACTATGGCTACACCTTC. Encoded protein: CASSLDPVPYYGYTF.

This sequence joins TRBV28 and TRBJ1-5, with unresolved D. This CDR3 contains 13 residues. Trimming cost V 7 bases and J 4 bases, with 11 bases left between them. Germline loops: CDR1 MDHEN, CDR2 SYDVKM. CDR3 region: CASTPSGNQPQHF. The CDR3 region has the DNA TGTGCCAGCACCCCATCGGGGAATCAGCCCCAGCATTTT.

The chain recombines TRBV27 with TRBJ2-5; the D is unclear. Germline V gene lookup returns CDR1 MNHEY and CDR2 SMNVEV (reference sequence). The CDR3 is 13 residues long. V was shortened by 3 bases and J by 1 base, with 6 bases between the two germline ends. The CDR3 sequence: CASSFVAQETQYF. As DNA, the CDR3 is TGTGCCAGCAGTTTTGTGGCCCAAGAGACCCAGTACTTC.

Only one count was recorded for this clone. DNA for the CDR3: TGTGCCAGCAGGTCCGTGAGTAGCCCTGAGCAGTTCTTC. The encoded protein is CASRSVSSPEQFF. V gene TRBV7-9 combines with J gene TRBJ2-1; D gene unclear. V was trimmed by 6 bases and J by 9 bases, leaving 15 bases between them. The CDR3 is made up of 13 amino acids. Germline CDR1 reads SEHNR; CDR2 reads FQNEAQ (reference sequence).

The chain couples TRBV7-8 to TRBJ2-7; 7 nucleotides align to TRBD1. The CDR3 covers 15 residues. Looked up from germline, CDR1 is SGHVS and CDR2 is FQNEAQ. The V and J ends lost 4 bases and 4 bases, in that order; junction bases with no gene match: 10. The CDR3 DNA follows: TGTGCCAGCAGCTCGATACCGGGACAGTATTACGAGCAGTACTTC. Its protein is CASSSIPGQYYEQYF.

This clone has at least ten counts. The rearrangement joins TRBV27 to TRBJ2-2; D uncertain. V dropped 1 base and J dropped 7 bases, with 13 bases sitting between them. This CDR3 contains 15 residues. Germline V gene data show CDR1 as MNHEY and CDR2 as SMNVEV (reference sequence). The chain's CDR3 is CASSLFPQGRGELFF. CDR3 in DNA: TGTGCCAGCAGTTTATTCCCGCAAGGGCGCGGGGAGCTGTTTTTT.

The CDR3: CASSLKNRDGSSYEQYF. The CDR3, as DNA: TGCGCCAGCAGCTTAAAAAACAGGGATGGGAGCTCCTACGAGCAGTACTTC. The genes are TRBV5-1 and TRBJ2-7; a possible D gene is TRBD1 (6 bases). CDR1 is SGHRS and CDR2 is YFSETQ in the germline V gene. The CDR3 is 17 amino acids. Deletions cut 2 bases from V and 0 bases from J, with 18 bases between.

The chain couples TRBV7-3 to TRBJ2-1; 8 positions match TRBD2. The ends lost 2 bases at V and 5 bases at J; junction bases unmatched: 5. Germline CDR1 is SGHTA and CDR2 is FQGTGA. The CDR3 loop spans 15 amino acids. The CDR3 spells CASSLGGTSNNEQFF. Written as DNA, the CDR3 is TGTGCCAGCAGCTTAGGAGGGACTAGTAACAATGAGCAGTTCTTC.

This rearrangement joins TRBV7-9 to TRBJ1-4, with TRBD1 identical over 7 bases. Germline V lookup: CDR1 SEHNR, CDR2 FQNEAQ (reference sequence). CDR3 length: 14 residues. The ends lost 5 bases at V and 8 bases at J; junction bases unmatched: 8. As DNA, the CDR3 is TGTGCCAGCAGCGCACAGGGGTTTGGGGAAAAACTGTTTTTT. Translated, it gives CASSAQGFGEKLFF.

The rearrangement links TRBV28 to TRBJ2-7; 7 nucleotides align to TRBD1. The CDR3 is made up of 14 amino acids. With 3 bases clipped from V and 6 bases from J, the junction kept 8 bases outside the gene matches. Looked up from germline, CDR1 is MDHEN and CDR2 is SYDVKM. CDR3 bases: TGTGCCAGCAGTTTTAGGGACAGAACGTCCGAGCAGTACTTC. Amino acids: CASSFRDRTSEQYF.

With respect to this clone: The DNA is left out, because the CDR3 cannot be placed on it with certainty; the CDR3 is given as TCRdb lists it. The chain links TRBV21-1 to TRBJ2-1; TRBD2 is taken as the D call from the table, unchecked against the DNA. TRBV21-1 is flagged as a pseudogene. The length of the CDR3 is 17 amino acids, counting both ends. The CDR3 loop reads CASSSVGSGSSYNEQFF.

The rearrangement joins TRBV4-1 to TRBJ1-5; possible D gene TRBD1, 5 bases. CDR3 length equals 15 residues. Trimming shortened V by 1 base and J by 0 bases, and 7 bases separated the two germline ends. CDR1 and CDR2 (germline): MGHRA, YSYEKL. Written as DNA, the CDR3 is TGCGCCAGCAGCCAAGTAGACAGTAGCAATCAGCCCCAGCATTTT. Protein product: CASSQVDSSNQPQHF.

The chain employs TRBV4-1 and TRBJ2-1; no clear D gene. V was cut by 4 bases and J by 6 bases, with 19 bases left in between. Germline V CDR1 and CDR2: MGHRA, YSYEKL. CDR3 length: 16 amino acids. The CDR3 loop is CASSPGLWKPRNEQFF. In nucleotides, the CDR3 is TGCGCCAGCAGCCCCGGCCTTTGGAAACCCCGCAATGAGCAGTTCTTC.

The rearrangement uses TRBV10-2 and TRBJ2-3, with 10 bases aligning to TRBD2. Unmatched junction bases numbered 4, after V lost 5 bases and J lost 2 bases. CDR3 length: 15 amino acids. In germline, CDR1 is WSHSY, CDR2 SAAADI. The CDR3: CASSRLAGHTDTQYF. The DNA of the CDR3 is TGCGCCAGCAGTCGACTAGCGGGCCACACAGATACGCAGTATTTT.

This sequence joins TRBV27 and TRBJ1-2; D may be TRBD1 (6 bases). The germline V and J ends were trimmed by 3 bases and 1 base, with 15 bases remaining between them. The germline V gene has CDR1 MNHEY and CDR2 SMNVEV (reference sequence). This CDR3 is built from 16 residues. The CDR3 loop is CASSFGGRGNNYGYTF. The CDR3, as DNA: TGTGCCAGCAGTTTCGGCGGCAGGGGAAATAACTATGGCTACACCTTC.

The gene calls are TRBV14 and TRBJ1-2; 12 bases align to TRBD1. This CDR3 spans 17 amino acids. Trimming removed 3 bases from V and 1 base from J; junction bases left unmatched: 6. Germline V CDR1 and CDR2: SGHDN, FVKESK. CDR3 DNA sequence: TGTGCCAGCAGCCACCGGGACAGGGGGCCGGATAACTATGGCTACACCTTC. Translated, it gives CASSHRDRGPDNYGYTF.

The CDR3 sequence is CASSAKYTGELFF. In DNA, the CDR3 is TGTGCCAGCAGTGCAAAATACACCGGGGAGCTGTTTTTT. The rearrangement uses TRBV25-1 and TRBJ2-2; no clear D. This CDR3 is 13 amino acids long. Germline loops: CDR1 MGHDK, CDR2 SYGVNS. V was clipped by 4 bases and J by 3 bases, with 6 bases between them.